This T cell receptor beta chain was captured by sequencing in a study of T cell repertoires in cytomegalovirus infection. About the research overall: Both recently identified HLA-C-restricted and well-studied HLA-B-restricted CMV epitopes were used in the study. Indications came from public TCR beta signatures; they pointed to CMV infection and to a matching HLA type. Study observations and caveats: The response measured ex vivo was dominated by TCR beta clonotypes (HLA-C-restricted and CMV-specific).

TCRdb re-called the reads through MiXCR, storing one row per CDR3 protein. The sample has hundreds of thousands of distinct CDR3 sequences; 30% to 35% are singletons. V dropped 2 bases and J dropped 5; count of bases not matched to a gene: 9. Germline values: CDR1 SGHDT, CDR2 YYEEEE. This CDR3 spans 15 amino acids. As concerns this clonotype: The antigen remains undetermined.

This specimen was cultured PBMCs, taken from culture after CMV antigen stimulation. The V call is TRBV5-6, the J call TRBJ2-5, with 7 bases identical to TRBD2. The receptor's source is a human donor in good health (CMV status not recorded). Some clones in this sample may be carry-over from other donors' samples. The CDR3 DNA reads TGTGCCAGCAGCTTCGTGAGTGGGGGAGGGGAGACCCAGTACTTC. This encodes CASSFVSGGGETQYF.